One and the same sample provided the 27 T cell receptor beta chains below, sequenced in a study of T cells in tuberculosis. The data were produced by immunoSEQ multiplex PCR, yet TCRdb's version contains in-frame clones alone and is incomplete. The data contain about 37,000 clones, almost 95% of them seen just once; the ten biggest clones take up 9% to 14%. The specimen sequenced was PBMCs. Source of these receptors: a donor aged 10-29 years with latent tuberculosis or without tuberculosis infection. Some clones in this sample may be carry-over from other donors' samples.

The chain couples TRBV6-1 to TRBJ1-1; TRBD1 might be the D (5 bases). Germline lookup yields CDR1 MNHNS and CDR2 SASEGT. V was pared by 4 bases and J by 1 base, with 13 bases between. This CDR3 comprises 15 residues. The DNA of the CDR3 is TGTGCCAGCAGTGGCTCAGGGTATCCGAACACTGAAGCTTTCTTT. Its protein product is CASSGSGYPNTEAFF.

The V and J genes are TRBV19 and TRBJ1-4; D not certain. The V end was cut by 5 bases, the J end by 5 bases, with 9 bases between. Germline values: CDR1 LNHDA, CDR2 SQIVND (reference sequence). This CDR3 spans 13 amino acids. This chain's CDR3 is CASSWPPNEKLFF. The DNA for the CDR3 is TGTGCCAGTAGTTGGCCACCAAATGAAAAACTGTTTTTT. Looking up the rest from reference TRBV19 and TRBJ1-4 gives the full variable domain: DGGITQSPKYLFRKEGQNVTLSCEQNLNHDAMYWYRQDPGQGLRLIYYSQIVNDFQKGDIAEGYSVSREKKESFPLTVTSAQKNPTAFYLCASSWPPNEKLFFGSGTQLSVL.

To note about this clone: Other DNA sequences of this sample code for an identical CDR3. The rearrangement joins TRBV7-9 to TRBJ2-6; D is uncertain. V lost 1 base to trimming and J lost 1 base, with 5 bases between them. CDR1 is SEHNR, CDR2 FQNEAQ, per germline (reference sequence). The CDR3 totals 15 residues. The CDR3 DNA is TGTGCCAGCAGCTTAGTATTTTCTGGGGCCAACGTCCTGACTTTC. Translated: CASSLVFSGANVLTF.

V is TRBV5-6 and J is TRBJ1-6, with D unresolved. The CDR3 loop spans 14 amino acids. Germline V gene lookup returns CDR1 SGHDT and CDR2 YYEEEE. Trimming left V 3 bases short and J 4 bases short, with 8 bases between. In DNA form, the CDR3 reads TGTGCCAGCAGCTCCACAGAATATAATTCACCCCTCCACTTT. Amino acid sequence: CASSSTEYNSPLHF.

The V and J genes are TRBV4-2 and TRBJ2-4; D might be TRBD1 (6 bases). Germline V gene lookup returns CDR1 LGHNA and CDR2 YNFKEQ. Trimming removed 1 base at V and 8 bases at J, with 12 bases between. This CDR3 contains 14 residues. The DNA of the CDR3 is TGTGCCAGCAGCCAAGCGGACAAGGGGGACATTCAGTACTTC. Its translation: CASSQADKGDIQYF.

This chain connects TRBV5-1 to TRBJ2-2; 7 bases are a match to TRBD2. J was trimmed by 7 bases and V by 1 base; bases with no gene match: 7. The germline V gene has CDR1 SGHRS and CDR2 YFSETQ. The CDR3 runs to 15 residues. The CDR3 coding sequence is TGCGCCAGCAGCTTGAGGGAGGGATCGAGCGGGGAGCTGTTTTTT. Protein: CASSLREGSSGELFF.

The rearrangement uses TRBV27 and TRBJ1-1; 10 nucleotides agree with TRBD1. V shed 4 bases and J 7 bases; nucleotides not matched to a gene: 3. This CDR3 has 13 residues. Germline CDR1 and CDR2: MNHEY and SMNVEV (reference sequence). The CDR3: CASSSWTGGEAFF. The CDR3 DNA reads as TGTGCCAGCAGTTCTTGGACAGGGGGTGAAGCTTTCTTT.

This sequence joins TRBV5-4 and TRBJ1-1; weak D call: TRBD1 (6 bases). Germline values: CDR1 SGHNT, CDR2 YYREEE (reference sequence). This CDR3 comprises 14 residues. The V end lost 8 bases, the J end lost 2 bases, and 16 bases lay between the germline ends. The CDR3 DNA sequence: TGTGCCAGTAGTTCCCGGACAGCCAACACTGAAGCTTTCTTT. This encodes CASSSRTANTEAFF.

The CDR3 reads CASSLPTSGSGNTIYF. In DNA form, the CDR3 reads TGTGCCAGCAGCTTGCCCACATCGGGGTCTGGAAACACCATATATTTT. V gene TRBV5-6 combines with J gene TRBJ1-3; no clear D. This CDR3 spans 16 amino acids. V was shortened by 1 base and J by 1 base, with 12 bases between the two germline ends. Germline V lookup: CDR1 SGHDT, CDR2 YYEEEE.

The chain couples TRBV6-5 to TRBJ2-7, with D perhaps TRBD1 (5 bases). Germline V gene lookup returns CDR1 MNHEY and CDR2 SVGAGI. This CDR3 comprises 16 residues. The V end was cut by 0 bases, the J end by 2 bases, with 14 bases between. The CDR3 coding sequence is TGTGCCAGCAGTTACTCCCTCACAGGAGCCGCCTACGAGCAGTACTTC. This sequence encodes CASSYSLTGAAYEQYF.

CDR3 sequence: CASTRAPLNTEAFF. In DNA form, the CDR3 reads TGTGCCAGTACCAGGGCCCCCTTGAACACTGAAGCTTTCTTT. The chain has TRBV19 and TRBJ1-1; maybe TRBD1 (5 bases). V lost 7 bases and J 0 bases, leaving 12 bases between the germline ends. Germline loops: CDR1 LNHDA, CDR2 SQIVND (reference sequence). This CDR3 region has 14 residues.

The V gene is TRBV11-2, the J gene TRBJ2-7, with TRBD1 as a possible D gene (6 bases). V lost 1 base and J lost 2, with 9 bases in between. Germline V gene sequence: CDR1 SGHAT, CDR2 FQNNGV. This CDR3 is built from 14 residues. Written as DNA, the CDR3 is TGTGCCAGCAGCTTAGGGGACACCACCTACGAGCAGTACGTC. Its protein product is CASSLGDTTYEQYV.

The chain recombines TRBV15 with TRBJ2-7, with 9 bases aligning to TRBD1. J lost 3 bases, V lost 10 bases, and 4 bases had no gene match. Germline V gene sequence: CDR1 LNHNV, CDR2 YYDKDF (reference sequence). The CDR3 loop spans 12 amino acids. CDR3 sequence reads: CAIRTGVYEQYV. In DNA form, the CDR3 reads TGTGCCATCCGGACAGGGGTCTACGAGCAGTACGTC.

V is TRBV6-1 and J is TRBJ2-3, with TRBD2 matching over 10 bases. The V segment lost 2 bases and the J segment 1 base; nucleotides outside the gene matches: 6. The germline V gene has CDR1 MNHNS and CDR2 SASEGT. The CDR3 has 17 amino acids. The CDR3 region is CASSETSGEVGTDTQYF. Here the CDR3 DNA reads TGTGCCAGCAGTGAAACTAGCGGGGAGGTTGGCACAGATACGCAGTATTTT.

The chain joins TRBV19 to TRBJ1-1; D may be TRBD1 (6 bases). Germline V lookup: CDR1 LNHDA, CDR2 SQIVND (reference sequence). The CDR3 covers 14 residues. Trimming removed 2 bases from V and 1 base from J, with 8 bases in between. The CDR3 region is CASSIRQANTEAFF. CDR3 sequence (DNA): TGTGCCAGTAGTATACGACAGGCGAACACTGAAGCTTTCTTT.

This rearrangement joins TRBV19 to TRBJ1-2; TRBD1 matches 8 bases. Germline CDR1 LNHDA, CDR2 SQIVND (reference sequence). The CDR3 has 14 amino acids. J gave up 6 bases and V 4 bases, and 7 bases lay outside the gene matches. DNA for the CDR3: TGTGCCAGTAGTACCCATAGACAGGGGAATGGCTACACCTTC. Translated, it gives CASSTHRQGNGYTF.

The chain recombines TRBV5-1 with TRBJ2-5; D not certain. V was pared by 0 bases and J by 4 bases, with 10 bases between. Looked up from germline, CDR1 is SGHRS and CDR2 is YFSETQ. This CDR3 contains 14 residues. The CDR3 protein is CASSLEALGETQYF. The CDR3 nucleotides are TGCGCCAGCAGCTTGGAAGCCCTCGGAGAGACCCAGTACTTC.

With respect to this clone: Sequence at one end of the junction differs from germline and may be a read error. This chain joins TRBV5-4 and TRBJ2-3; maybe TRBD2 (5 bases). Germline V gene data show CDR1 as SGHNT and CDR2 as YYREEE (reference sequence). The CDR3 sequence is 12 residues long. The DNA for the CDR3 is TGTGCCAGTAGCTTTGGAGAGGGCGGGCAGTATTTT. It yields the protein CASSFGEGGQYF.

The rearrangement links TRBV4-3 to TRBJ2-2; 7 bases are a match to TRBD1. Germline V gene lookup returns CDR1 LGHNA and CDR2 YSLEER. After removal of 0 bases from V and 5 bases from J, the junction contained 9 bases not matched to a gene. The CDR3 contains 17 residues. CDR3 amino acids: CASSQERRAGGTGELFF. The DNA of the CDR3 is TGCGCCAGCAGCCAAGAACGGAGAGCAGGGGGAACCGGGGAGCTGTTTTTT.

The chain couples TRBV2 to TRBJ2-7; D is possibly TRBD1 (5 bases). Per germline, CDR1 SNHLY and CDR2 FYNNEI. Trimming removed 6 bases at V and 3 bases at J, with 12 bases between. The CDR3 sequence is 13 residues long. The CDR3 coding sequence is TGTGCCAGCAGCAAAGGGGCGTTCTACGAGCAGTACGTC. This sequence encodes CASSKGAFYEQYV.

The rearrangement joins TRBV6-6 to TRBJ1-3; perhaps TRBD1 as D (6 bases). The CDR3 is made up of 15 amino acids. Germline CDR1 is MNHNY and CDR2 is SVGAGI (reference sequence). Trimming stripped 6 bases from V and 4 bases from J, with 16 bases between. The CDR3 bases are TGTGCCAGCAGCCTACGACAGGCAGAGGGAAACACCATATATTTT. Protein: CASSLRQAEGNTIYF.

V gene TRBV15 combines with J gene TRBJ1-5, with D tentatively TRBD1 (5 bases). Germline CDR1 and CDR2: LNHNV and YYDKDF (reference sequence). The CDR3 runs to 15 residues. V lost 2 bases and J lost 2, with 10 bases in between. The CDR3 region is CATSRQGWGNQPQHF. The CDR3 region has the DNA TGTGCCACCAGCAGACAGGGTTGGGGCAATCAGCCCCAGCATTTT.

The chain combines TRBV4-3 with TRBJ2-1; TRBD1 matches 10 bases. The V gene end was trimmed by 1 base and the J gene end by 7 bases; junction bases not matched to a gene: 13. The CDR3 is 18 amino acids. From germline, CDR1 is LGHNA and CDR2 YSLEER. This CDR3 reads CASSQGAWGQGMRNEQFF. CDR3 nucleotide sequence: TGCGCCAGCAGCCAAGGTGCTTGGGGACAGGGGATGAGGAATGAGCAGTTCTTC.

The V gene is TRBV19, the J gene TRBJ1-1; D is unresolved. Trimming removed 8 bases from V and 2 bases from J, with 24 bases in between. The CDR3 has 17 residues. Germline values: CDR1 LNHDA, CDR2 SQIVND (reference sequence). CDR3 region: CASLRAGVLRFNTEAFF. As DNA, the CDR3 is TGTGCCAGTCTGCGAGCCGGGGTGCTTCGGTTTAACACTGAAGCTTTCTTT.

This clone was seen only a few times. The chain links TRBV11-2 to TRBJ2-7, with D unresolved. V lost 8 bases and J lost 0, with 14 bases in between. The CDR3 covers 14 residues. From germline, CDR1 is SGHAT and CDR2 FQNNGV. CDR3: CASETQPGSYEQYF. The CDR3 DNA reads TGTGCCAGCGAGACTCAACCCGGCTCCTACGAGCAGTACTTC.

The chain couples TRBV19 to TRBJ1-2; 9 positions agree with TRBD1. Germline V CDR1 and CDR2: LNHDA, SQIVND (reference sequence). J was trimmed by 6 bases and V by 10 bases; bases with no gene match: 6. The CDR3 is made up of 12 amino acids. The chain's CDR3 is CATGTGWDGYTF. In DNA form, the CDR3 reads TGTGCCACTGGGACAGGGTGGGATGGCTACACCTTC.

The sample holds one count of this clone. CDR3 loop: CATKRPGTDYTGELFF. The CDR3 DNA reads TGTGCCACGAAAAGGCCCGGGACAGACTATACCGGGGAGCTGTTTTTT. The chain combines TRBV19 with TRBJ2-2, with 7 bases that match TRBD1. Germline-derived CDR1 and CDR2 are LNHDA and SQIVND (reference sequence). The junction had 16 bases not matched to a gene; V was cut back by 10 bases and J by 5 bases. The CDR3 is made up of 16 amino acids.